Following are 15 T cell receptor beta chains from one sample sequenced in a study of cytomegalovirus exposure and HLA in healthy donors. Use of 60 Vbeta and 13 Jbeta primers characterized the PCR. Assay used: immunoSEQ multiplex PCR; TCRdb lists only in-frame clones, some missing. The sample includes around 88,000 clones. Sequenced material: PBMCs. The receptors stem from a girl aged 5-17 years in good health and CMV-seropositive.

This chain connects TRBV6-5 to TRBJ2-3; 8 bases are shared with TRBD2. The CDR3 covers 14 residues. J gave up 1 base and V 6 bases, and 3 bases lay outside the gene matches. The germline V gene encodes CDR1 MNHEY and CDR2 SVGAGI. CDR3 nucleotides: TGTGCCAGCAGGACGACTAGCGGCACAGATACGCAGTATTTT. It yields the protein CASRTTSGTDTQYF.

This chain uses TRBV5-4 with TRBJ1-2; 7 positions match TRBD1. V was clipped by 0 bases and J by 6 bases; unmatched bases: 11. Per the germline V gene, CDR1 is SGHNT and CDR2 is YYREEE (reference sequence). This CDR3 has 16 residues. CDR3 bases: TGTGCCAGCAGCTTGGCAGGGCAGGGGGGTCTGGATGGCTACACCTTC. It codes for CASSLAGQGGLDGYTF.

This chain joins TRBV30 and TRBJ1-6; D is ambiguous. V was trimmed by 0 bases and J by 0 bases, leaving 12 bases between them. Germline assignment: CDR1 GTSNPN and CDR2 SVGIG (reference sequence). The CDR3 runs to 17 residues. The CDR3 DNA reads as TGTGCCTGGAGTGTTATTGAGTGGAGCTCCTATAATTCACCCCTCCACTTT. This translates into CAWSVIEWSSYNSPLHF.

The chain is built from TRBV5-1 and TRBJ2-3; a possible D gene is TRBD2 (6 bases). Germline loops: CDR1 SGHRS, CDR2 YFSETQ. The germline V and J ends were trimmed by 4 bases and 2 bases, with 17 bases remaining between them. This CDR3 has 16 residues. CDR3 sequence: CASSPRLRDSTDTQYF. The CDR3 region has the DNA TGCGCCAGCAGCCCCCGCCTCAGGGACTCCACAGATACGCAGTATTTT. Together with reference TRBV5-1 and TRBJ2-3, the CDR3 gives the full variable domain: KAGVTQTPRYLIKTRGQQVTLSCSPISGHRSVSWYQQTPGQGLQFLFEYFSETQRNKGNFPGRFSGRQFSNSRSEMNVSTLELGDSALYLCASSPRLRDSTDTQYFGPGTRLTVL.

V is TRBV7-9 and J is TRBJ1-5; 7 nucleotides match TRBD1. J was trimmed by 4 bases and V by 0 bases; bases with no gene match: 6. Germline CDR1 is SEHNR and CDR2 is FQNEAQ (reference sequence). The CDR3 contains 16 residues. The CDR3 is CASSLASGQDNQPQHF. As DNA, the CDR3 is TGTGCCAGCAGCTTAGCGTCCGGACAGGATAATCAGCCCCAGCATTTT. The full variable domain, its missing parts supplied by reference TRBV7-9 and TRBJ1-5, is DTGVSQNPRHKITKRGQNVTFRCDPISEHNRLYWYRQTLGQGPEFLTYFQNEAQLEKSRLLSDRFSAERPKGSFSTLEIQRTEQGDSAMYLCASSLASGQDNQPQHFGDGTRLSIL.

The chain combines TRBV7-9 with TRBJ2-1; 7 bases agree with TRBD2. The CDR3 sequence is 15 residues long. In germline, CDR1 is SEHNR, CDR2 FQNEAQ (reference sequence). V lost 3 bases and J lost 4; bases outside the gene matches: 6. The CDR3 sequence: CASSLGLAEYNEQFF. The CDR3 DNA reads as TGTGCCAGCAGCTTGGGTCTAGCGGAATACAATGAGCAGTTCTTC.

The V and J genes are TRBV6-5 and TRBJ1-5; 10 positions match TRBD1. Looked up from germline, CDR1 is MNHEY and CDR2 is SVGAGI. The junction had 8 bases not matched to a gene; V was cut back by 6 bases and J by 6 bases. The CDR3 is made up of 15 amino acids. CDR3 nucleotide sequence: TGTGCCAGCAGCCCAGACAGGGGGCGAGGTCAGCCCCAGCATTTT. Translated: CASSPDRGRGQPQHF.

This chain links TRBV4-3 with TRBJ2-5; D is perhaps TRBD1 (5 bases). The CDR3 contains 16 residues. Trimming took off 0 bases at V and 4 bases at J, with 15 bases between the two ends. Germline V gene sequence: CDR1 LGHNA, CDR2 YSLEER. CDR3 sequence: CASSQDPSPGPETQYF. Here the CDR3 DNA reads TGCGCCAGCAGCCAAGATCCCTCCCCAGGGCCAGAGACCCAGTACTTC.

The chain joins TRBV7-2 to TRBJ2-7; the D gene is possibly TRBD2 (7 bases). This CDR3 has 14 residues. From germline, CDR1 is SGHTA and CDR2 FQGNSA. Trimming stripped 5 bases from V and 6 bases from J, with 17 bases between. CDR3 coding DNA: TGTGCCAGCAGCCGTCGACGGGGGGCGGGCGAGCAGTACTTC. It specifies CASSRRRGAGEQYF.

The chain's CDR3 is CASSLPSGANVLTF. CDR3 DNA sequence: TGTGCCAGCAGCTTACCGTCTGGGGCCAACGTCCTGACTTTC. This chain links TRBV7-9 with TRBJ2-6; D is undetermined. V lost 2 bases and J 1 base, leaving 3 bases between the germline ends. The germline V gene encodes CDR1 SEHNR and CDR2 FQNEAQ (reference sequence). The CDR3 has 14 residues.

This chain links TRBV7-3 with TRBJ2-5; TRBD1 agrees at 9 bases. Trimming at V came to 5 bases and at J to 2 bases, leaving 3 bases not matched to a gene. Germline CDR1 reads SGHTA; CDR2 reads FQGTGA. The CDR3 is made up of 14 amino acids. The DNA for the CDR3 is TGTGCCAGCAGCAGACAGGGGGGTCAAGAGACCCAGTACTTC. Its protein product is CASSRQGGQETQYF.

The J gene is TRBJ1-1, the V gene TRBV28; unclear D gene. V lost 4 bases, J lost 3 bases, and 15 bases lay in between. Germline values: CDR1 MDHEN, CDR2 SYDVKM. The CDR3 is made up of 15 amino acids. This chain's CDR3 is CASSSSTTLYTEAFF. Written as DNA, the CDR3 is TGTGCCAGCAGTTCATCGACAACCCTCTACACTGAAGCTTTCTTT.

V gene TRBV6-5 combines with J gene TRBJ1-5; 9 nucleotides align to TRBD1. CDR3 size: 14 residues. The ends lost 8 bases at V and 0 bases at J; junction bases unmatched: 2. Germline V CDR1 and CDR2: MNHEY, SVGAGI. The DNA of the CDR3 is TGTGCCAGCGGGACAGGGAATAGCAATCAGCCCCAGCATTTT. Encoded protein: CASGTGNSNQPQHF.

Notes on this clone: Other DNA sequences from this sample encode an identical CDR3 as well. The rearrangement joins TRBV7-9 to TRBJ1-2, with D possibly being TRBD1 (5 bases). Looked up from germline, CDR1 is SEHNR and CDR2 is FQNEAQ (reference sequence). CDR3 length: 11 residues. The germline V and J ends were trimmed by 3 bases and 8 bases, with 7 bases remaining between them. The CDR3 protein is CASSLGGGYTF. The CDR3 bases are TGTGCCAGCAGCTTGGGGGGAGGCTACACCTTC. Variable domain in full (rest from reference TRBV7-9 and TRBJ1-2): DTGVSQNPRHKITKRGQNVTFRCDPISEHNRLYWYRQTLGQGPEFLTYFQNEAQLEKSRLLSDRFSAERPKGSFSTLEIQRTEQGDSAMYLCASSLGGGYTFGSGTRLTVV.

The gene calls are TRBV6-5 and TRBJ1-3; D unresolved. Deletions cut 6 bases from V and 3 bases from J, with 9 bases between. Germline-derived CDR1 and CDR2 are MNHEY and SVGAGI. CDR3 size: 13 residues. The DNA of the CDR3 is TGTGCCAGCAGCCCAAACGGTGGAAACACCATATATTTT. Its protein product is CASSPNGGNTIYF.